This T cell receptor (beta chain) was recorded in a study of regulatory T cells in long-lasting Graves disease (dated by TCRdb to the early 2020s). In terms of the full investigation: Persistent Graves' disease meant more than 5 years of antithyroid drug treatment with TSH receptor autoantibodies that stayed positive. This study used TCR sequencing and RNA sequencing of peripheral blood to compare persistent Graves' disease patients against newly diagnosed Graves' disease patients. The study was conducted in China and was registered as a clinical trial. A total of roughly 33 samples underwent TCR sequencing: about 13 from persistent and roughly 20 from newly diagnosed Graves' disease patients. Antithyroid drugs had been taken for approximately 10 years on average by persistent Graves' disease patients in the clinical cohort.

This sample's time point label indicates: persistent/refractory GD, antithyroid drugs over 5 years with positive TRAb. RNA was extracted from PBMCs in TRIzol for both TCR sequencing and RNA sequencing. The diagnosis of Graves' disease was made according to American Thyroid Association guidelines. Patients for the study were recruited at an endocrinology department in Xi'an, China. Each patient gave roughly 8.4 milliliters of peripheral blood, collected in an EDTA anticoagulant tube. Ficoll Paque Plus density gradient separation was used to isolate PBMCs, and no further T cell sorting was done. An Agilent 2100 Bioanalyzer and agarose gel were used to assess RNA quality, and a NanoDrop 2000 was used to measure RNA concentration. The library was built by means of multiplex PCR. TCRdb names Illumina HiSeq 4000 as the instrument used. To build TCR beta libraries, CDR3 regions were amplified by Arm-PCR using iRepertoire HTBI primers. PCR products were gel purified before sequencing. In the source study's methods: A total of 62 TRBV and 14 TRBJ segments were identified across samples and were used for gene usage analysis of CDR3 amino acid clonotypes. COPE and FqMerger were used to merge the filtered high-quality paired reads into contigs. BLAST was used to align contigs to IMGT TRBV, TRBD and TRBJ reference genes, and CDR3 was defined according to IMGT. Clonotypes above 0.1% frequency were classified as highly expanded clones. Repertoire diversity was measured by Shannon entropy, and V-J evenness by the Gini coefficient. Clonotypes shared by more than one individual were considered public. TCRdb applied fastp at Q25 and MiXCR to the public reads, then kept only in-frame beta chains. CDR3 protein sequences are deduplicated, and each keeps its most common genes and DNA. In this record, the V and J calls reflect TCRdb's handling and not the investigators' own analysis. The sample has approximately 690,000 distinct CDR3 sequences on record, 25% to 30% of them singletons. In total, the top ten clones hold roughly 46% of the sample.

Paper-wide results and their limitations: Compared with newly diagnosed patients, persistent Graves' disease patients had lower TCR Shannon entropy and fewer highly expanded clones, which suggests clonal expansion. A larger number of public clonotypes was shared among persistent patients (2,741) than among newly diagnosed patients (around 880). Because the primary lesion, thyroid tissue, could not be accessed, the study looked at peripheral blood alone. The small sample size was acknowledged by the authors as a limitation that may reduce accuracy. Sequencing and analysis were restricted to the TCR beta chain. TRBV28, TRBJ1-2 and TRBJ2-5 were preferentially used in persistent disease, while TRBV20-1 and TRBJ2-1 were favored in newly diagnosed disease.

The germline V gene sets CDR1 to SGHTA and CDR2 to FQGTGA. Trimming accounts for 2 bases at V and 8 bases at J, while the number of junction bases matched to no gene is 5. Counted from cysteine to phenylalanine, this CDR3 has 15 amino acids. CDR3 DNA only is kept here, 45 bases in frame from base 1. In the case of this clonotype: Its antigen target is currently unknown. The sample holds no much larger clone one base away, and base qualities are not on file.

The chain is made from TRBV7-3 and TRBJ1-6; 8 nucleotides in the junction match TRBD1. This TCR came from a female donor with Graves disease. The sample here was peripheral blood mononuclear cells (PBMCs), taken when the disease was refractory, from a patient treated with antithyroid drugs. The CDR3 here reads CASSLGPGGDSPLHF. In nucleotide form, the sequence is TGTGCCAGCAGCTTAGGGCCAGGGGGCGATTCACCCCTCCACTTT. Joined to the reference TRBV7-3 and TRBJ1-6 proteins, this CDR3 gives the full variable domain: GAGVSQTPSNKVTEKGKYVELRCDPISGHTALYWYRQSLGQGPEFLIYFQGTGAADDSGLPNDRFFAVRPEGSVSTLKIQRTERGDSAVYLCASSLGPGGDSPLHFGNGTRLTVT.